This T cell receptor beta chain was captured in a study of T cell changes during pregnancy in multiple sclerosis. Clones were read by immunoSEQ multiplex PCR, and TCRdb kept only the in-frame ones, dropping some. The table lists around 35,000 clones, around nine tenths of them singletons. This clonotype was sampled from a female donor with multiple sclerosis, enrolled in a pregnancy study. This specimen was CD8+ T cells from peripheral blood mononuclear cells, taken in the first trimester of pregnancy.

The CDR3 DNA follows: TGTGCCAGCACCCCATCGGGGGGAAGGGTCAACACCGGGGAGCTGTTTTTT. It translates to CASTPSGGRVNTGELFF. The chain couples TRBV27 to TRBJ2-2; TRBD2 agrees at 7 bases. There are 17 residues in the CDR3. The V and J ends lost 7 bases and 2 bases, in that order; junction bases with no gene match: 13. The germline gives CDR1 MNHEY, CDR2 SMNVEV (reference sequence).